Presented here are 25 T cell receptor beta chains from one specimen sequenced in a study of shared clonotypes between healthy human individuals. Here immunoSEQ multiplex PCR was the method, and the copy in TCRdb shows in-frame clones only, minus some. The sample shows approximately 1,500,000 clones, about 98% of them seen only once. The specimen sequenced was naive CD4+ T cells sorted from blood. Subset meaning: CD45RA+ positively selected. Receptor source: a man in his thirties or forties in good health.

The V gene is TRBV9, the J gene TRBJ2-5; maybe TRBD2 (6 bases). Germline-derived CDR1 and CDR2 are SGDLS and YYNGEE. Trimming removed 2 bases from V and 5 bases from J, with 13 bases in between. CDR3 length: 14 residues. In nucleotides, the CDR3 is TGTGCCAGCAGCGTCTCAAGGGGAGGTGAGACCCAGTACTTC. Protein: CASSVSRGGETQYF.

The chain recombines TRBV28 with TRBJ2-5, with D maybe TRBD1 (6 bases). The CDR3 has 14 amino acids. Germline CDR1 is MDHEN and CDR2 is SYDVKM. V shed 3 bases and J shed 4 bases, with 12 bases lying between them. In DNA form, the CDR3 reads TGTGCCAGCAGTTTTCCCAGGGGCGGAGAGACCCAGTACTTC. Residues: CASSFPRGGETQYF. Based on the CDR3 plus reference TRBV28 and TRBJ2-5, the full variable domain is DVKVTQSSRYLVKRTGEKVFLECVQDMDHENMFWYRQDPGLGLRLIYFSYDVKMKEKGDIPEGYSVSREKKERFSLILESASTNQTSMYLCASSFPRGGETQYFGPGTRLLVL.

The chain links TRBV4-1 to TRBJ2-7, with 10 bases matching TRBD2. This CDR3 has 18 amino acids. V gave up 5 bases and J gave up 5 bases; unmatched junction bases: 18. Germline V lookup: CDR1 MGHRA, CDR2 YSYEKL. The CDR3 DNA reads TGCGCCAGCAGCTTTCTAGCGGGAGATTCTGGGTATTCGGACGAGCAGTACTTC. Its translation: CASSFLAGDSGYSDEQYF.

This chain joins TRBV7-2 and TRBJ2-5; D is tentatively TRBD1 or TRBD2 (6 bases each). Germline V gives CDR1 SGHTA, CDR2 FQGNSA. The ends were cut back, 1 base at V and 2 bases at J, with 11 bases in the middle. This CDR3 has 15 residues. CDR3 region: CASSLDRGLQETQYF. CDR3 sequence (DNA): TGTGCCAGCAGCTTAGATCGGGGGCTACAAGAGACCCAGTACTTC.

The chain links TRBV5-1 to TRBJ1-1; no reliable D call. V gave up 2 bases and J gave up 1 base, with 15 bases separating them. The CDR3 covers 16 residues. Germline loops: CDR1 SGHRS, CDR2 YFSETQ. The CDR3 DNA is TGCGCCAGCAGCTTACCCTCGGGAGGAAGGAACACTGAAGCTTTCTTT. Translated: CASSLPSGGRNTEAFF.

The CDR3 protein is CSALISGTEAFF. For the CDR3, the DNA is TGCAGCGCCCTCATCTCGGGCACTGAAGCTTTCTTT. The genes are TRBV29-1 and TRBJ1-1; D is unclear. V was cut by 7 bases and J by 4 bases, with 13 bases left in between. The CDR3 totals 12 residues. Per the germline V gene, CDR1 is SQVTM and CDR2 is ANQGSEA.

The rearrangement joins TRBV19 to TRBJ1-5; D unresolved. The germline V and J ends were trimmed by 3 bases and 6 bases, with 6 bases remaining between them. The CDR3 is 12 residues long. CDR1 and CDR2 from the germline V gene are LNHDA and SQIVND (reference sequence). The CDR3 loop reads CASSMVSQPQHF. CDR3 in DNA: TGTGCCAGTAGTATGGTGAGTCAGCCCCAGCATTTT.

This clone came up once. The rearrangement links TRBV19 to TRBJ2-7; D is perhaps TRBD1 or TRBD2 (5 bases each). Germline CDR1 reads LNHDA; CDR2 reads SQIVND (reference sequence). The CDR3 extends over 14 amino acids. The V end lost 4 bases, the J end lost 0 bases, and 10 bases lay between the germline ends. CDR3 nucleotides: TGTGCCAGTAGTAATTGGGGGTCCTCCTACGAGCAGTACTTC. Translation gives CASSNWGSSYEQYF.

The chain employs TRBV30 and TRBJ2-3; 8 bases fit TRBD2. The CDR3 covers 14 residues. Germline trimming cut 2 bases from V and 3 bases from J; bases unmatched to any gene: 4. The germline gives CDR1 GTSNPN, CDR2 SVGIG (reference sequence). In DNA form, the CDR3 reads TGTGCCTGGAGTAGCGGGAGCTTGACAGATACGCAGTATTTT. Protein: CAWSSGSLTDTQYF.

The sample holds one count of this clone. CDR3 sequence reads: CASSLAPDEQYF. CDR3 nucleotide sequence: TGTGCCAGCAGCTTAGCCCCAGACGAGCAGTACTTC. V and J are TRBV7-9 and TRBJ2-7, with D unclear. Per the germline V gene, CDR1 is SEHNR and CDR2 is FQNEAQ (reference sequence). The CDR3 runs 12 residues. V lost 0 bases to trimming and J lost 5 bases, with 5 bases between them.

The CDR3 DNA follows: TGTGCCAGCAAAACTGGGCTGGGTACGCAGTATTTT. It translates to CASKTGLGTQYF. This chain uses TRBV2 with TRBJ2-3, with D unresolved. Trimming shortened V by 7 bases and J by 8 bases, and 13 bases separated the two germline ends. CDR3 length: 12 residues. Looked up from germline, CDR1 is SNHLY and CDR2 is FYNNEI.

The chain joins TRBV27 to TRBJ2-1; no reliable D call. This CDR3 has 12 residues. Germline values: CDR1 MNHEY, CDR2 SMNVEV (reference sequence). Trimming shortened V by 1 base and J by 6 bases, and 4 bases separated the two germline ends. The CDR3 bases are TGTGCCAGCAGTTTATTGGGCAATGAGCAGTTCTTC. Translated, it gives CASSLLGNEQFF.

The chain employs TRBV7-7 and TRBJ2-3; TRBD2 might be the D (5 bases). The CDR3 spans 15 residues. Trimming left V 0 bases short and J 5 bases short, with 12 bases between. Looked up from germline, CDR1 is SSHAT and CDR2 is FNYEAQ (reference sequence). The CDR3 loop is CASSLAANRGDTQYF. Written as DNA, the CDR3 is TGTGCCAGCAGCTTAGCGGCTAACCGGGGAGATACGCAGTATTTT.

In DNA form, the CDR3 reads TGTGCCAGCTCACCGGGACCGGGCGAGCAGTACTTC. This encodes CASSPGPGEQYF. The chain is built from TRBV18 and TRBJ2-7; D may correspond to TRBD1 or TRBD2 (5 bases each). Germline values: CDR1 KGHSH, CDR2 LQKENI. Trimming stripped 3 bases from V and 6 bases from J, with 9 bases between. This CDR3 is 12 amino acids long.

This rearrangement joins TRBV11-2 to TRBJ2-1; weak D call: TRBD2 (6 bases). Trimming stripped 3 bases from V and 6 bases from J, with 12 bases between. The germline gives CDR1 SGHAT, CDR2 FQNNGV. CDR3 length equals 14 residues. The DNA of the CDR3 is TGTGCCAGCAGCTTGCCGGGACTCTTCAATGAGCAGTTCTTC. Translated: CASSLPGLFNEQFF. Filled out from reference TRBV11-2 and TRBJ2-1, the complete variable domain reads EAGVAQSPRYKIIEKRQSVAFWCNPISGHATLYWYQQILGQGPKLLIQFQNNGVVDDSQLPKDRFSAERLKGVDSTLKIQPAKLEDSAVYLCASSLPGLFNEQFFGPGTRLTVL.

The rearrangement joins TRBV29-1 to TRBJ2-7; D perhaps matches TRBD1 (6 bases). This CDR3 is 14 amino acids long. The V gene's germline CDR1 is SQVTM and CDR2 ANQGSEA. Deletions cut 7 bases from V and 3 bases from J, with 19 bases between. CDR3 coding DNA: TGCAGCGCCCAGTTAACAGGGAATATCTACGAGCAGTACTTC. The encoded protein is CSAQLTGNIYEQYF.

Worth noting for this clone: Different DNA sequences within this sample yield the same CDR3. V gene TRBV9 combines with J gene TRBJ2-3; 10 bases are shared with TRBD2. Per the germline V gene, CDR1 is SGDLS and CDR2 is YYNGEE. V trimming: 1 base; J trimming: 3 bases; junction bases outside the gene matches: 2. This CDR3 spans 15 amino acids. The CDR3 here is CASSVLLAGTDTQYF. The CDR3 DNA follows: TGTGCCAGCAGCGTACTACTAGCGGGAACAGATACGCAGTATTTT.

V and J are TRBV5-1 and TRBJ2-5; D possibly corresponds to TRBD1 (5 bases). Germline V lookup: CDR1 SGHRS, CDR2 YFSETQ. The CDR3 has 13 amino acids. V lost 2 bases and J 7 bases, leaving 12 bases between the germline ends. CDR3 loop: CASSFDSPGTQYF. For the CDR3, the DNA is TGCGCCAGCAGCTTTGACAGCCCAGGGACCCAGTACTTC.

The V gene is TRBV18, the J gene TRBJ1-1; weak D call: TRBD1 (5 bases). From germline, CDR1 is KGHSH and CDR2 LQKENI. Trimming took 0 bases from V and 6 from J, leaving 11 bases between them. CDR3 size: 14 residues. The chain's CDR3 is CASSPPYTGAEAFF. CDR3 DNA: TGTGCCAGCTCACCACCGTACACGGGGGCTGAAGCTTTCTTT.

J is TRBJ1-2 and V is TRBV10-3; D remains ambiguous. V lost 2 bases, J lost 10 bases, and 11 bases lay in between. The CDR3 runs 12 residues. Per germline, CDR1 ENHRY and CDR2 SYGVKD. Here the CDR3 DNA reads TGTGCCATCAGTGAGGCTAAAGTTGCCTACACCTTC. It is translated as CAISEAKVAYTF.

This chain links TRBV4-3 with TRBJ2-1, with D unclear. The V gene's germline CDR1 is LGHNA and CDR2 YSLEER. This CDR3 has 19 residues. V was cut by 0 bases and J by 4 bases, with 22 bases left in between. The CDR3 protein is CASSQDPQWDRTLYNEQFF. The CDR3, as DNA: TGCGCCAGCAGCCAAGATCCCCAATGGGATAGAACACTTTACAATGAGCAGTTCTTC.

V usage is TRBV28 and J usage is TRBJ1-5; a weak D match, TRBD1 (5 bases). Trimming pared 2 bases from V and 6 bases from J, leaving 11 bases between. The CDR3 covers 14 residues. Germline CDR1 MDHEN, CDR2 SYDVKM. CDR3 in DNA: TGTGCCAGCAGTTTAGCAGGGTCGCCTCAGCCCCAGCATTTT. This codes for CASSLAGSPQPQHF. Full variable domain (rest looked up from reference TRBV28 and TRBJ1-5): DVKVTQSSRYLVKRTGEKVFLECVQDMDHENMFWYRQDPGLGLRLIYFSYDVKMKEKGDIPEGYSVSREKKERFSLILESASTNQTSMYLCASSLAGSPQPQHFGDGTRLSIL.

J is TRBJ2-1 and V is TRBV28; D uncertain. Germline V lookup: CDR1 MDHEN, CDR2 SYDVKM. V lost 6 bases, J lost 1 base, and 16 bases lay in between. The CDR3 runs to 16 residues. Here the CDR3 DNA reads TGTGCCAGCAGCTCCAAGTCCGCTCATTCCTACAATGAGCAGTTCTTC. This gives the protein CASSSKSAHSYNEQFF.

The chain joins TRBV21-1 to TRBJ2-7; TRBD1, the table's D call, lacks a check against the DNA. TRBV21-1 is a recognized pseudogene. The CDR3 totals 14 residues. The DNA of the CDR3 is TGTGCCAGCAGCGATGGACAGGGAGTCTACGAGCAGTACTTC. It encodes CASSDGQGVYEQYF.

The chain has TRBV4-1 and TRBJ2-7, with D maybe TRBD2 (6 bases). Germline-derived CDR1 and CDR2 are MGHRA and YSYEKL. Trimming took off 0 bases at V and 4 bases at J, with 13 bases between the two ends. This CDR3 has 15 residues. The CDR3: CASSQEGGFFYEQYF. The DNA for the CDR3 is TGCGCCAGCAGCCAAGAGGGGGGTTTCTTTTACGAGCAGTACTTC.